The rows below give T cell receptor beta chains drawn from one sample of a study of cytomegalovirus exposure and HLA in healthy donors. TCRdb keeps only in-frame clones here, not all; method: immunoSEQ multiplex PCR. In the table there are 300,000 or so clones, approximately 84% of which are singletons. Sequencing was done on a sample of PBMCs. The receptors here all came from a woman aged 40 to 50 in good health and CMV-seropositive. Both conserved end residues are part of each CDR3. D genes are given only for firm matches. The size field is filled for only some rows; it gives once, few, many or a size class.

V gene: TRBV28; clone size: NA; D gene: NA; J gene: TRBJ2-1; CDR3 protein: CASREGKANNEQFF; CDR3 DNA: TGTGCCAGCAGGGAGGGAAAGGCTAACAATGAGCAGTTCTTC
V gene: TRBV11-3; clone size: few; D gene: NA; J gene: TRBJ2-7; CDR3 protein: CASSSTGNPLSYEQYF; CDR3 DNA: TGTGCCAGCAGCTCAACAGGGAATCCCCTCTCCTACGAGCAGTACTTC
V gene: TRBV29-1; clone size: NA; D gene: NA; J gene: TRBJ1-2; CDR3 protein: CSVGGGGSAYGYTF; CDR3 DNA: TGCAGCGTGGGGGGTGGGGGAAGCGCTTACGGCTACACCTTC
V gene: TRBV5-1; clone size: once; D gene: NA; J gene: TRBJ1-1; CDR3 protein: CASSPVTPRVYTEAFF; CDR3 DNA: TGCGCCAGCAGCCCGGTCACCCCTCGGGTCTACACTGAAGCTTTCTTT
V gene: TRBV6-5; clone size: NA; D gene: NA; J gene: TRBJ1-1; CDR3 protein: CASRGGGTVGAFF; CDR3 DNA: TGTGCCAGCAGAGGGGGGGGGACGGTTGGGGCTTTCTTT
V gene: TRBV5-8; clone size: NA; D gene: NA; J gene: TRBJ1-6; CDR3 protein: CASEEIGEESPLHF; CDR3 DNA: TGTGCCAGCGAGGAAATCGGGGAGGAATCACCCCTCCACTTT
V gene: TRBV28; clone size: NA; D gene: TRBD1; J gene: TRBJ1-1; CDR3 protein: CASSLDRDEAFF; CDR3 DNA: TGTGCCAGCAGCCTTGACAGGGATGAAGCTTTCTTT
V gene: TRBV29-1; clone size: NA; D gene: NA; J gene: TRBJ2-3; CDR3 protein: CSVASGLTDTQYF; CDR3 DNA: TGCAGCGTTGCCAGCGGCTTAACAGATACGCAGTATTTT
V gene: TRBV19; clone size: NA; D gene: NA; J gene: TRBJ1-1; CDR3 protein: CASAGVTEAFF; CDR3 DNA: TGTGCCAGTGCAGGGGTTACTGAAGCTTTCTTT
V gene: TRBV18; clone size: NA; D gene: TRBD1; J gene: TRBJ1-1; CDR3 protein: CASSQGQGLDTEAFF; CDR3 DNA: TGTGCCAGCTCCCAGGGACAGGGTTTGGACACTGAAGCTTTCTTT
V gene: TRBV28; clone size: NA; D gene: NA; J gene: TRBJ2-2; CDR3 protein: CASSFPGSMRGELFF; CDR3 DNA: TGTGCCAGCAGTTTTCCCGGCAGCATGAGGGGGGAGCTGTTTTTT
V gene: TRBV7-3; clone size: NA; D gene: TRBD1; J gene: TRBJ2-3; CDR3 protein: CASSLATGAGTDTQYF; CDR3 DNA: TGTGCCAGCAGCTTAGCTACAGGGGCCGGCACAGATACGCAGTATTTT
V gene: TRBV27; clone size: NA; D gene: TRBD2; J gene: TRBJ2-3; CDR3 protein: CASSRSGRVTDTQYF; CDR3 DNA: TGTGCCAGCAGCCGTAGCGGGAGGGTCACAGATACGCAGTATTTT
V gene: TRBV6-7; clone size: NA; D gene: TRBD2; J gene: TRBJ2-1; CDR3 protein: CASSYSFLLWAGGPLYNEQFF; CDR3 DNA: TGTGCCAGCAGTTACTCGTTTCTTTTATGGGCGGGAGGGCCACTCTACAATGAGCAGTTCTTC
V gene: TRBV5-1; clone size: NA; D gene: TRBD1; J gene: TRBJ2-5; CDR3 protein: CASRTAGGITETQYF; CDR3 DNA: TGCGCCAGCAGGACGGCAGGGGGTATTACAGAGACCCAGTACTTC